This entry is about one TCR beta chain. The antigen is unknown. Produced via immunoSEQ multiplex PCR; TCRdb's table is partial and in-frame only. Of about 43,000 clones listed, around 80% are singletons. This record belongs to a study of vaccination effects on CD4 cells after COVID-19. This CDR3 is built from 15 residues. The V and J ends lost 5 bases and 4 bases respectively, with 18 bases between them. In germline, CDR1 is SGHRS, CDR2 YFSETQ. Before sequencing, viral peptide pools were used by the ViraFEST assay to expand antigen-specific CD4+ T cells. When less than 13 days of culture had elapsed, CD4+ T cells were isolated. Nucleocapsid antibody tests were negative, and the vaccine recipients had no prior SARS-CoV-2 infection. General observations from the study: Late post-vaccination samples showed marked contraction of infection- and vaccine-induced clones.

The receptor's source is a human donor who received a COVID-19 vaccine. Sequenced here: CD4+ T cells from PBMCs cultured with SARS-CoV-2 spike peptides, sampled before COVID-19 vaccination. The chain joins TRBV5-1 to TRBJ1-1; tentatively, D is TRBD1 (5 bases). The CDR3 coding sequence is TGCGCCAGCAGGACCCAAGGAGGGGTTAGCACTGAAGCTTTCTTT. Encoded protein: CASRTQGGVSTEAFF.